These 3 T cell receptor beta chains were all obtained from the same sample, sequenced in a study of blood T cell repertoires in COVID-19. The repertoire was sequenced with immunoSEQ multiplex PCR; TCRdb's copy has only in-frame clones and lacks some. The table lists approximately 250,000 clones, approximately 88% of them singletons, with 0.95% to 1.5% in the top ten. Source material: PBMCs or T cells enriched from blood (not recorded which). These receptors all come from a woman in her 40s with acute COVID-19.

This chain uses TRBV6-2 or TRBV6-3 with TRBJ2-3; tentatively, D is TRBD2 (6 bases). Trimming shortened V by 2 bases and J by 1 base, and 13 bases separated the two germline ends. This CDR3 region has 16 residues. The germline CDR1 and CDR2 sequences are MNHEY and SVGEGT. The CDR3: CASSYERASGTDTQYF. The DNA of the CDR3 is TGTGCCAGCAGTTACGAGAGGGCTAGCGGCACAGATACGCAGTATTTT.

J is TRBJ2-7 and V is TRBV7-9, with 9 bases lining up with TRBD2. Trimming removed 8 bases from V and 6 bases from J; junction bases left unmatched: 11. The CDR3 is 14 amino acids. Germline lookup yields CDR1 SEHNR and CDR2 FQNEAQ (reference sequence). As DNA, the CDR3 is TGTGCCAGCGGGATAGCGGGAGAGGTTGGCGAGCAGTACTTC. Its translation is CASGIAGEVGEQYF. Looking up the rest from reference TRBV7-9 and TRBJ2-7 gives the full variable domain: DTGVSQNPRHKITKRGQNVTFRCDPISEHNRLYWYRQTLGQGPEFLTYFQNEAQLEKSRLLSDRFSAERPKGSFSTLEIQRTEQGDSAMYLCASGIAGEVGEQYFGPGTRLTVT.

The V call is TRBV28, the J call TRBJ1-1; 7 nucleotides align to TRBD1. J was trimmed by 3 bases and V by 6 bases; bases with no gene match: 4. The length of the CDR3 is 13 residues. The germline V gene has CDR1 MDHEN and CDR2 SYDVKM. CDR3 DNA sequence: TGTGCCAGCAGGTGGGACAGCTACACTGAAGCTTTCTTT. This gives the protein CASRWDSYTEAFF.